This T cell receptor (beta chain) was recovered during a study of blood T cell repertoires in COVID-19. On the study more broadly: COVID-19 samples collected from the United States, Italy and Spain covered acute and convalescent phases. PBMCs, B-cell-depleted T cells, or T cells were the source of the cDNA or gDNA that made up the material.

Trimming shortened V by 1 base and J by 5 bases, and 14 bases separated the two germline ends. The CDR3 spans 15 residues. Germline V gives CDR1 SGHTA, CDR2 FQGNSA. Original analysis: Using reference gene primer amplification, nucleated cell counts were estimated. The assay was immunoSEQ multiplex PCR, and TCRdb's table has in-frame clones only and misses some. The D gene and trimming were derived from the DNA, and the V and J assignments and clone size from that table. The data contain 100,000 to 150,000 clones, about nine tenths of them singletons. J is TRBJ2-5 and V is TRBV7-2, with D perhaps matching TRBD1 (6 bases). The sequenced sample was peripheral blood. The sequence was obtained from a man aged 40-55 years with acute or convalescent COVID-19. The CDR3 region is CASSLGRGAVETQYF. CDR3 in DNA: TGTGCCAGCAGCTTAGGCAGGGGCGCAGTGGAGACCCAGTACTTC.